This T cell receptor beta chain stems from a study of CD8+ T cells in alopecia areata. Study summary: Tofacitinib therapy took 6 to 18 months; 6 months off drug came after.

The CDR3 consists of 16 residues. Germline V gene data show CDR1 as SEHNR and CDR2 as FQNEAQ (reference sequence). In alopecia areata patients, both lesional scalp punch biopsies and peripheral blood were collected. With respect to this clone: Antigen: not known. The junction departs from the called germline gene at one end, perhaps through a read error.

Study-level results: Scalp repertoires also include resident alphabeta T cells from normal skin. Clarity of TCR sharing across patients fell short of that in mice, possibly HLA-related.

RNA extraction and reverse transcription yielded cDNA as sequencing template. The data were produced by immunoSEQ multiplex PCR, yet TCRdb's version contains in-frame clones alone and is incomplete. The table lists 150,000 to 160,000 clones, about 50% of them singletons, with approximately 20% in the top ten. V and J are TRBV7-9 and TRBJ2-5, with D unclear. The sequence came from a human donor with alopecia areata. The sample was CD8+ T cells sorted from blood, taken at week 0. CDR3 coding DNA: TGCGCCAGCAGCCAAGATTCTGTAGGATCCGGTGGGACCCAGTACTTC. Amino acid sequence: CASSQDSVGSGGTQYF.